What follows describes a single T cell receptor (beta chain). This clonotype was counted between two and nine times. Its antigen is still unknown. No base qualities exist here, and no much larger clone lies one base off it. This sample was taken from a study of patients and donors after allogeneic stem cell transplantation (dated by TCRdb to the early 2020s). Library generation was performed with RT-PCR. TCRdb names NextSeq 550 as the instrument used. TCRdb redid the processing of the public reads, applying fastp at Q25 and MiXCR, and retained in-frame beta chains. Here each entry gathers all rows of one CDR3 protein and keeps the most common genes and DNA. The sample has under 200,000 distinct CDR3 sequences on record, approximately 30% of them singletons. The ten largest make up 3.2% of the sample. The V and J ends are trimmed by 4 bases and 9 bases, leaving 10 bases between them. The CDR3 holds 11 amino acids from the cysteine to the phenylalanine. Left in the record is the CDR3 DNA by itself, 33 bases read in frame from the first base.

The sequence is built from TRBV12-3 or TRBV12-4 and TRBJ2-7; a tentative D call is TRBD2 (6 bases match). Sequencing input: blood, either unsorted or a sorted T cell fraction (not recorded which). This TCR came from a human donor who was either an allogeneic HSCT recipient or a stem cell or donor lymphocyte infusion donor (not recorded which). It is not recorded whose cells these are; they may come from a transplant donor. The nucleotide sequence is TGTGCCAGCAGTTCGGAGACTAGGCAGTACTTC. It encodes CASSSETRQYF.